The count of the clone carrying this T cell receptor beta chain is one. TCRdb's copy holds only in-frame clones and misses some; the assay was immunoSEQ multiplex PCR. This table holds roughly 10,000 clones, approximately 80% found once. The entry originates in a study of follicular helper T cells after annual influenza vaccination. Overall study context: Some donors were sampled over the 2013-2014, 2014-2015 and 2015-2016 vaccinations.

Specified time point: 2014-2015 season, 7 days after vaccination. Donors were community-dwelling with no influenza vaccine in the prior 6 months. Between about 35 and 110 mL of blood was drawn per time point. This receptor was identified in an adult who received the influenza vaccine. This specimen consisted of CXCR5- memory CD4+ T cells sorted from blood, obtained 7 days after influenza vaccination.

Here the CDR3 DNA reads TGTGCCACCAGCAGAGCCTCCGGGACTTTCAATACGCAGTATTTT. Protein: CATSRASGTFNTQYF. This chain uses TRBV15 with TRBJ2-3, with a weak D call TRBD2 (6 bases). V was trimmed by 1 base and J by 7 bases, leaving 15 bases between them. Germline V gene sequence: CDR1 LNHNV, CDR2 YYDKDF (reference sequence). The CDR3 is made up of 15 amino acids.